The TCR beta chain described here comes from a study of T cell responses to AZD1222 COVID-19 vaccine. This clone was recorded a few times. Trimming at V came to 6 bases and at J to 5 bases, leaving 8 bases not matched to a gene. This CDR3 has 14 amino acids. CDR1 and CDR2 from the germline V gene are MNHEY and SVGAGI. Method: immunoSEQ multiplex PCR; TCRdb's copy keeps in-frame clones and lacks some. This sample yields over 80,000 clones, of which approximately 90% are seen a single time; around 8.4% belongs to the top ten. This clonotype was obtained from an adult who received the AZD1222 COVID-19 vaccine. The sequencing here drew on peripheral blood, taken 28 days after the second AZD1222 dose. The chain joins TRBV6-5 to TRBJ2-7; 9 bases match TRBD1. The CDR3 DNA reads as TGTGCCAGCAGCCCCTACAGGGGGCGGGACGAGCAGTACTTC. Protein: CASSPYRGRDEQYF.